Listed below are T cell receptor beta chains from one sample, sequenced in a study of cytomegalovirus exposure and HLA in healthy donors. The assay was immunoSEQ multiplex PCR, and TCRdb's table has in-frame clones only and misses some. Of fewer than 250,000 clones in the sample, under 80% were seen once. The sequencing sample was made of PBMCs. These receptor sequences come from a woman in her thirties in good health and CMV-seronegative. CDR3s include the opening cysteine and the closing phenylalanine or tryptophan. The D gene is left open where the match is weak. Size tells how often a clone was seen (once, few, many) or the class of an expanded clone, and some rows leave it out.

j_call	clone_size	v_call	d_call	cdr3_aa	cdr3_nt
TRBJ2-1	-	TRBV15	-	CATSVGRNNEQFF	TGTGCCACCAGCGTGGGGCGGAACAATGAGCAGTTCTTC
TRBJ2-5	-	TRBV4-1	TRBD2	CASSLGLRQETQYF	TGCGCCAGCAGCCTGGGACTACGCCAAGAGACCCAGTACTTC
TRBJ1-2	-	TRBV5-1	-	CASSLGREGYGYTF	TGCGCCAGCAGCTTAGGCAGGGAAGGCTATGGCTACACCTTC
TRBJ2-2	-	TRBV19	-	CATGGGELNTGELFF	TGTGCCACTGGCGGTGGGGAGCTGAACACCGGGGAGCTGTTTTTT
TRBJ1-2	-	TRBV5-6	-	CASSSLPGGYTF	TGTGCCAGCAGCTCCCTTCCGGGGGGCTACACCTTC
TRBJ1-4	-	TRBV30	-	CAWSVNQGSEKLFF	TGTGCCTGGAGTGTTAACCAGGGCTCGGAAAAACTGTTTTTT
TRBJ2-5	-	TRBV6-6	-	CASSYTTINQETQYF	TGTGCCAGCAGTTACACTACAATAAACCAAGAGACCCAGTACTTC
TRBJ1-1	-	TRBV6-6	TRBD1	CASSLGQGLEAFF	TGTGCCAGCAGCCTGGGACAGGGACTTGAAGCTTTCTTT
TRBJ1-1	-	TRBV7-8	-	CASSRGPMGTEAFF	TGTGCCAGCAGTAGGGGCCCCATGGGCACTGAAGCTTTCTTT
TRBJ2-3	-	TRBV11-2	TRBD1	CASSLVRTGGTDTQYF	TGTGCCAGCAGCTTAGTACGGACAGGGGGCACAGATACGCAGTATTTT
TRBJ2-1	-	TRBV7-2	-	CASSFLEGWSYNEQFF	TGTGCCAGCAGCTTTTTAGAGGGTTGGTCCTACAATGAGCAGTTCTTC
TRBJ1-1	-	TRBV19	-	CASSLAGTEAFF	TGTGCCAGTAGTTTAGCCGGGACTGAAGCTTTCTTT
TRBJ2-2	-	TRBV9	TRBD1	CASSVGDRGPNTGELFF	TGTGCCAGCAGCGTAGGGGACAGGGGGCCGAACACCGGGGAGCTGTTTTTT
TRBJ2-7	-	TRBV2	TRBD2	CASNTGTSGDLYEQYF	TGTGCCAGCAACACCGGGACTAGCGGGGACCTCTACGAGCAGTACTTC
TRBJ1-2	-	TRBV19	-	CASSIANRDTFYGYTF	TGTGCCAGTAGTATAGCAAATAGGGACACCTTCTATGGCTACACCTTC
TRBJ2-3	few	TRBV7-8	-	CASSLAVGVGTDTQYF	TGTGCCAGCAGCTTAGCGGTGGGAGTAGGCACAGATACGCAGTATTTT
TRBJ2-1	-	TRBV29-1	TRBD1	CSVEVTGGGNEQFF	TGCAGCGTTGAAGTGACAGGGGGAGGGAATGAGCAGTTCTTC
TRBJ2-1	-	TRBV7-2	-	CASSLDYPSNEQFF	TGTGCCAGCAGCTTGGACTATCCGAGCAATGAGCAGTTCTTC
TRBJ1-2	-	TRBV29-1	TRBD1	CSVPTGGEGGYTF	TGCAGCGTCCCGACAGGGGGCGAGGGTGGCTACACCTTC
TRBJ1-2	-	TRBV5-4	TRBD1	CASSWTGTDGYTF	TGTGCCAGCAGCTGGACAGGGACGGATGGCTACACCTTC
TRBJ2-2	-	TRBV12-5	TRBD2	CASGPLAGGTGELFF	TGTGCTAGTGGCCCCCTAGCGGGGGGCACCGGGGAGCTGTTTTTT
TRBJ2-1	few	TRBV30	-	CAWSANQGMWFF	TGTGCCTGGAGCGCGAATCAGGGAATGTGGTTCTTC
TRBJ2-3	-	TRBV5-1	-	CASSLAGTDTQYF	TGCGCCAGCAGCTTGGCCGGCACAGATACGCAGTATTTT
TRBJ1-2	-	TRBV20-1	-	CSAKGESGYTF	TGCAGTGCCAAGGGAGAGTCTGGCTACACCTTC
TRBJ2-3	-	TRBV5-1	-	CASSLALPGAVDTQYF	TGCGCCAGCAGCTTGGCCTTGCCGGGAGCGGTCGATACGCAGTATTTT
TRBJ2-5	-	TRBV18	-	CASSPEGETQYF	TGTGCCAGCTCCCCCGAGGGAGAGACCCAGTACTTC
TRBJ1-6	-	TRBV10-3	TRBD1	CAIGTGVGLENSPLHF	TGTGCCATCGGGACAGGGGTGGGGTTAGAGAATTCACCCCTCCACTTT
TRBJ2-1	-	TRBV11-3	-	CASSLGTGTEQFF	TGTGCCAGCAGCTTAGGCACCGGGACAGAGCAGTTCTTC
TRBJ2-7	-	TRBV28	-	CASSWGDSAYEQYF	TGTGCCAGCAGTTGGGGGGACTCGGCCTACGAGCAGTACTTC
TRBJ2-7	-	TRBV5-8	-	CASSLGYWESSYEQYF	TGTGCCAGCAGCTTGGGGTACTGGGAGAGCTCCTACGAGCAGTACTTC
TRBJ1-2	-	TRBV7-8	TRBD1	CASSSRQGPRGYTF	TGTGCCAGCAGCTCACGACAGGGACCGAGAGGCTACACCTTC
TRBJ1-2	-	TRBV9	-	CASSTDSPSGRGYTF	TGTGCCAGCAGCACCGACAGTCCGTCCGGTCGGGGCTACACCTTC
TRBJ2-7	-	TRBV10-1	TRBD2	CASSSGGSGYEQYF	TGCGCCAGCAGTTCTGGCGGGAGCGGGTACGAGCAGTACTTC
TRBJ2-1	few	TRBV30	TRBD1	CAWCCRGRYNEQFF	TGTGCCTGGTGCTGCAGGGGGCGATACAATGAGCAGTTCTTC
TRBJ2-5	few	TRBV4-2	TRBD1	CASSRGQGQETQYF	TGTGCCAGCAGCAGGGGGCAGGGGCAAGAGACCCAGTACTTC
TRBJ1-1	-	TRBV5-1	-	CASREQGNTEAFF	TGCGCCAGCCGCGAACAGGGGAACACTGAAGCTTTCTTT
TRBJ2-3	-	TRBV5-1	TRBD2	CASSSGLAGNTDTQYF	TGCGCCAGCAGCTCCGGACTAGCGGGAAACACAGATACGCAGTATTTT
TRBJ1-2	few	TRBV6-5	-	CASSRGRGNYGYTF	TGTGCCAGCAGCCGCGGAAGGGGAAACTATGGCTACACCTTC
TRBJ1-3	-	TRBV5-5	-	CASSQGGSGNTIYF	TGTGCCAGCAGCCAGGGTGGATCTGGAAACACCATATATTTT
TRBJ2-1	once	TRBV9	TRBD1	CVSSVRRDRVGNNEQFF	TGTGTCAGCAGCGTACGAAGGGACAGGGTGGGCAACAATGAGCAGTTCTTC
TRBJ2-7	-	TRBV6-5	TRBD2	CASSYPSGGGYEQYF	TGTGCCAGCAGTTACCCTAGCGGGGGAGGCTACGAGCAGTACTTC
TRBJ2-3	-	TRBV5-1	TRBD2	CASSITSGSIDTQYF	TGCGCCAGCAGCATAACTAGCGGGAGTATAGATACGCAGTATTTT
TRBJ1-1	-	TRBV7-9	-	CASSPPRGRNTEAFF	TGTGCCAGCAGCCCCCCCAGGGGACGGAACACTGAAGCTTTCTTT
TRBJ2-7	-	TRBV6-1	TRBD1	CASSRDRAYEQYF	TGTGCCAGCTCCCGGGACAGGGCTTACGAGCAGTACTTC